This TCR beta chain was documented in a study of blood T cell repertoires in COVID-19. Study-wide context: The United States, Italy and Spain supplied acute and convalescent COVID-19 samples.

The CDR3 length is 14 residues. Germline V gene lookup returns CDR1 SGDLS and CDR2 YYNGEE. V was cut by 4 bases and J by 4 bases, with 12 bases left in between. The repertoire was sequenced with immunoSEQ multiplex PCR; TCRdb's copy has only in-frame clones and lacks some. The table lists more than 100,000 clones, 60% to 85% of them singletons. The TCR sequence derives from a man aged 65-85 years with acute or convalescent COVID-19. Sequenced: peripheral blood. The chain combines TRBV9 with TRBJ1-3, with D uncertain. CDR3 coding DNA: TGTGCCAGCAGCTCCGAGGGAATCGGAAACACCATATATTTT. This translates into CASSSEGIGNTIYF.